A selection of T cell receptor beta chains follows, all from one sample in a study of blood T cell repertoires in COVID-19. Using immunoSEQ multiplex PCR, the repertoire was profiled, and TCRdb retains in-frame clones only, with some absent. The sample lists around 250,000 clones, 88% seen once, with about a tenth in the top ten. Sequencing input: peripheral blood. The receptors stem from a woman in her 70s with COVID-19, enrolled during active disease. The CDR3 runs from the conserved cysteine through the conserved F or W. Fields, in order: V gene, CDR3 protein.

TRBV7-9,CASSSVAGELFF
TRBV25-1,CASRETGNNNSPLHF
TRBV25-1,CASSDYRETQYF
TRBV10-3,CAISEYSSYNEQFF
TRBV7-2,CASSLSGGYTDTQYF
TRBV15,CATSRAHGQRDIQYF
TRBV5-4,CASSFIGSGSNQPQHF
TRBV2,CASSESATSTYEQYF
TRBV29-1,CSVSGGNTEAFF
TRBV30,CALAGADTQYF
TRBV18,CASSPLPGGLRQPQHF
TRBV20-1,CSASGGGLYYEQYF
TRBV16,CASSQSGGNQPQHF
TRBV6-5,CVTSGSTDTQYF
TRBV3-1/TRBV3-2,CASSQIRGIGGYTF
TRBV3-1/TRBV3-2,CASSKTGTSGGEQFF
TRBV6-5,CASSYSMPGLTEAFF
TRBV28,CASSPPGQGNWNYGYTF
TRBV13,CASSSRQEVNTEAFF
TRBV11-1,CASSLTRVGEQFF
TRBV7-2,CASSLAGLASTDTQYF
TRBV7-9,CASVGHPNTEAFF
TRBV30,CAWSVHGFTEAFF
TRBV6-1,CASSEPGQGINEQYF
TRBV19,CASSGGLAGGLGSNTGELFF
TRBV7-3,CASSLVAHSNTGELFF
TRBV4-2,CASSQDGLAGALAYEQYF
TRBV27,CASRQGVAALYGYTF
TRBV27,CASSPLRDRGNQPQHF
TRBV19,CASSRLVNEQFF
TRBV14,CASSQVHSGNWDF
TRBV2,CASSKGQLYGYTF
TRBV19,CASSRAGAKNIQYF
TRBV7-9,CASSLRQGVNTEAFF
TRBV21-1,CATWTEPSYEQYF
TRBV27,CATRPAPGYEQYF
TRBV7-3,CASSLEPRETQYF
TRBV28,CASRHTAYNEQFF
TRBV5-1,CASSRTSAANTGELFF
TRBV9,CASSPTSPYEQYF
TRBV28,CASSQGQIYGYTF
TRBV9,CASSVVGELTLAGGSDTQYF
TRBV6-2/TRBV6-3,CASSVTGGGLGEAFF
TRBV6-5,CASSSGREQYF
TRBV5-6,CASSTSGARGNTIYF
TRBV6-2/TRBV6-3,CASSYTQGYSNQPQHF
TRBV28,CASKGLAGVHEQFF
TRBV6-2/TRBV6-3,CASSYWGAGANVLTF
TRBV30,CAWTDYYGYTF
TRBV10-3,CAISDPSGTYNEQFF
TRBV3-1/TRBV3-2,CASSRQGKGYGYTF
TRBV5-8,CASRRRGSGANVLTF
TRBV11-2,CASSRTGENTGELFF
TRBV5-6,CASSDTPTGGRSEKLFF
TRBV5-5,CASSSGYSNQPQHF
TRBV3-1/TRBV3-2,CASSQDNQRELSDTQYF
TRBV28,CATRDTRNSPLHF
TRBV18,CASSPSTSRNYEQYF
TRBV27,CASSRTYDRINYGYTF